Listed below are T cell receptor beta chains from one sample, sequenced in a study of regulatory T cells in long-lasting Graves disease. One entry per CDR3 protein, called by TCRdb with MiXCR from the multiplex PCR reads. The sample holds a few hundred thousand distinct CDR3 sequences, over 15% seen once. The same sample was also studied in work on T cells in Graves' hyperthyroidism and ophthalmopathy.

The starting material was peripheral blood mononuclear cells (PBMCs), obtained at new diagnosis, from a patient treated with antithyroid drugs. These receptors came from a man between 40 and 49 years old with Graves disease. The CDR3 runs from the conserved cysteine through the conserved F or W. Each record gives: CDR3 protein, V gene, CDR3 length.

CASSRSGETQYF	TRBV7-9	12
CASSSTGFSPLHF	TRBV7-3	13
CASSPTAGGKETQYF	TRBV11-3	15
CASSDTGGGYGYTF	TRBV2	14
CSARDTQGVYEQYF	TRBV20-1	14
CASSPLSSGVSYEQYF	TRBV28	16
CASRERDRGSYEQYF	TRBV3-1	15
CASSPTRRSNEKLFF	TRBV11-2	15
CSVVDSQNIQYF	TRBV29-1	12
CASSVKPTTGTLGNTIYF	TRBV9	18
CSAHSRTDYEQYF	TRBV20-1	13
CASSLEGRGVELDEQYF	TRBV11-2	17
CSAQGEMNTEAFF	TRBV20-1	13
CSARDRPEAFF	TRBV20-1	11
CASSPSDGNYGYTF	TRBV11-1	14
CASRRQGFSDEQYF	TRBV5-1	14
CATRAPALNSGELFF	TRBV12-3/TRBV12-4	15
CASSPRQSTRSNSPLHF	TRBV11-2	17
CAISAMRGAEQYF	TRBV10-3	13
CSGGQGNEKLFF	TRBV29-1	12
CASSWTGVQPQHF	TRBV7-2	13
CASSPTQPPYVLTF	TRBV18	14
CASSLWSLAGGLPDTQYF	TRBV28	18
CASSLAGLSTDTQYF	TRBV28	15
CASSQEGEFWETQYF	TRBV4-2	15
CASTRYNEQFF	TRBV4-1	11
CASSGLAEYNEQFF	TRBV19	14
CASSQEEQTYNEQFF	TRBV4-1	15
CSASTGLHRGNEQFF	TRBV20-1	15
CASSQDRGGPNTEAFF	TRBV4-1	16
CAISVDPPRNTGELFF	TRBV10-3	16
CASSYTTAFNYGYTF	TRBV6-4	15
CASSAGSRGNTIYF	TRBV2	14
CSVAGHNEQFF	TRBV29-1	11